These 17 T cell receptor beta chains originate from one sample sequenced in a study of a mutant IDH1 vaccine in newly diagnosed glioma. The antigens for these receptors are not known. TCRdb keeps only in-frame clones here, not all; method: immunoSEQ multiplex PCR. The sample has about 85,000 clones; just under 90% are singletons. Indicated time point: week 47, end of study. Alongside topical imiquimod, each dose of vaccine comprised 300 ug of mutant IDH1 20-mer peptide. Sequencing used PBMCs, obtained from a glioma patient whose treatment included an IDH1 peptide vaccine. The receptors come from a woman aged 45-60 years with glioma.

The chain carries TRBV27 and TRBJ2-3; 8 nucleotides align to TRBD2. The junction had 11 bases not matched to a gene; V was cut back by 6 bases and J by 3 bases. Looked up from germline, CDR1 is MNHEY and CDR2 is SMNVEV (reference sequence). The CDR3 consists of 16 residues. CDR3 amino acids: CASSRSSGSVTDTQYF. The CDR3 region has the DNA TGTGCCAGCAGCAGATCAAGCGGGAGTGTAACAGATACGCAGTATTTT.

CDR3 nucleotide sequence: TGTGCCGTCCGAGGGGGGTACGAGCAGTACTTC. The encoded protein is CAVRGGYEQYF. The rearrangement joins TRBV30 to TRBJ2-7, with D possibly being TRBD1 or TRBD2 (6 bases each). This CDR3 spans 11 amino acids. The V end was cut by 8 bases, the J end by 4 bases, with 12 bases between. From germline, CDR1 is GTSNPN and CDR2 SVGIG (reference sequence).

This chain connects TRBV28 to TRBJ1-3, with D maybe TRBD1 (5 bases). Germline values: CDR1 MDHEN, CDR2 SYDVKM. The CDR3 contains 15 residues. Trimming stripped 4 bases from V and 0 bases from J, with 10 bases between. CDR3 in DNA: TGTGCCAGCAGTTACTCAGGGCTCTCTGGAAACACCATATATTTT. Protein: CASSYSGLSGNTIYF.

This chain links TRBV5-4 with TRBJ1-2; 8 bases align to TRBD1. The junction had 14 bases not matched to a gene; V was cut back by 1 base and J by 12 bases. Germline V lookup: CDR1 SGHNT, CDR2 YYREEE (reference sequence). This CDR3 spans 15 amino acids. The CDR3 nucleotides read TGTGCCAGCAGCTTGCCGAGGGACAGGCTTTCTCCTCACACCTTC. Translated: CASSLPRDRLSPHTF.

The chain carries TRBV10-2 and TRBJ2-7; D assignment may be TRBD1 or TRBD2 (6 bases each). CDR1 is WSHSY and CDR2 is SAAADI in the germline V gene. CDR3 length: 14 amino acids. Deletions cut 3 bases from V and 4 bases from J, with 13 bases between. The CDR3 is CASSEGGGFYEQYF. In DNA form, the CDR3 reads TGCGCCAGCAGTGAAGGAGGGGGTTTTTACGAGCAGTACTTC.

This clone was recorded only once. The same CDR3 also results from other DNA sequences found in this sample. This chain uses TRBV29-1 with TRBJ2-3; a possible D gene is TRBD2 (6 bases). Trimming shortened V by 3 bases and J by 3 bases, and 16 bases separated the two germline ends. CDR1 and CDR2 (germline): SQVTM, ANQGSEA. CDR3 length: 15 amino acids. The CDR3 bases are TGCAGCGTTGAGGGGCAGGGAGGCGGAACAGATACGCAGTATTTT. Encoded protein: CSVEGQGGGTDTQYF.

This chain joins TRBV5-1 and TRBJ1-6, with D possibly TRBD1 on 6 matching bases. The CDR3 runs 12 residues. V was clipped by 0 bases and J by 12 bases, with 7 bases between them. CDR1 and CDR2 from the germline V gene are SGHRS and YFSETQ. CDR3 sequence: CASSLEGEPLHF. DNA for the CDR3: TGCGCCAGCAGCTTGGAGGGGGAACCCCTCCACTTT.

V is TRBV4-1 and J is TRBJ1-2; tentative D call: TRBD1 (5 bases). CDR3 length: 15 residues. Germline assignment: CDR1 MGHRA and CDR2 YSYEKL. Trimming left V 4 bases short and J 4 bases short, with 16 bases between. The CDR3 DNA reads TGCGCCAGCAGCCGAGGGGACCGGGAAGGCTATGGCTACACCTTC. Translating it yields CASSRGDREGYGYTF.

The rearrangement joins TRBV28 to TRBJ1-5; a weak D match, TRBD1 (5 bases). This CDR3 is 15 amino acids long. The germline V gene has CDR1 MDHEN and CDR2 SYDVKM. Trimming shortened V by 5 bases and J by 4 bases, and 15 bases separated the two germline ends. As DNA, the CDR3 is TGTGCCAGCAGTCCCGCTCGACAGCCGAATCAGCCCCAGCATTTT. Translated: CASSPARQPNQPQHF.

In its sample, this clone was seen once. The J gene is TRBJ2-4, the V gene TRBV5-1; TRBD2 matches 7 bases. The CDR3 extends over 15 amino acids. Germline CDR1 SGHRS, CDR2 YFSETQ. The V gene end was trimmed by 0 bases and the J gene end by 7 bases; junction bases not matched to a gene: 7. The CDR3 protein is CASSLEGGPSNIQYF. Written as DNA, the CDR3 is TGCGCCAGCAGCTTGGAGGGAGGGCCCTCGAACATTCAGTACTTC.

The V call is TRBV14, the J call TRBJ1-2, with D possibly matching TRBD1 (5 bases). Per germline, CDR1 SGHDN and CDR2 FVKESK. Trimming left V 4 bases short and J 2 bases short, with 17 bases between. This CDR3 is built from 16 residues. The CDR3 protein is CASSLQGGSFNYGYTF. CDR3 coding DNA: TGTGCCAGCAGCCTCCAGGGCGGAAGTTTCAACTATGGCTACACCTTC.

This clone was counted a single time. The genes are TRBV6-6 and TRBJ1-4; 9 bases are a match to TRBD1. V lost 5 bases to trimming and J lost 8 bases; unmatched junction nucleotides: 6. The V gene's germline CDR1 is MNHNY and CDR2 SVGAGI (reference sequence). The CDR3 sequence is 14 residues long. The DNA for the CDR3 is TGTGCCAGCAGTAAGGGACAGGGAGGGGAAAAACTGTTTTTT. Protein sequence: CASSKGQGGEKLFF.

V is TRBV28 and J is TRBJ2-7, with D perhaps TRBD1 or TRBD2 (5 bases each). Per germline, CDR1 MDHEN and CDR2 SYDVKM. V was clipped by 3 bases and J by 3 bases, with 12 bases between them. This CDR3 spans 14 amino acids. The CDR3 DNA follows: TGTGCCAGCAGTTTCCCCGGGGACCTCTACGAGCAGTACTTC. Amino acids: CASSFPGDLYEQYF.

This chain links TRBV5-1 with TRBJ2-5, with 8 bases lining up with TRBD2. The CDR3 covers 14 residues. Germline CDR1 and CDR2: SGHRS and YFSETQ. Trimming cost V 2 bases and J 3 bases; bases outside gene matches: 3. This CDR3 is CASSLPGREETQYF. CDR3 nucleotide sequence: TGCGCCAGCAGCTTACCCGGGAGGGAAGAGACCCAGTACTTC.

V is TRBV9 and J is TRBJ1-2; 7 bases line up with TRBD1. The CDR3 covers 15 residues. V lost 7 bases, J lost 3 bases, and 12 bases stayed unmatched. Germline assignment: CDR1 SGDLS and CDR2 YYNGEE. The CDR3 spells CASVKGQGGDYGYTF. CDR3 sequence (DNA): TGTGCCAGCGTCAAGGGGCAGGGGGGCGACTATGGCTACACCTTC.

V is TRBV27 and J is TRBJ2-5; D is possibly TRBD2 (5 bases). The CDR3 contains 15 residues. Trimming took off 3 bases at V and 0 bases at J, with 11 bases between the two ends. Germline V CDR1 and CDR2: MNHEY, SMNVEV (reference sequence). As DNA, the CDR3 is TGTGCCAGCAGTTTGACTAACTGGAACCAAGAGACCCAGTACTTC. Protein product: CASSLTNWNQETQYF.

The gene calls are TRBV19 and TRBJ1-5, with D maybe TRBD1 (6 bases). The ends were cut back, 5 bases at V and 1 base at J, with 15 bases in the middle. The CDR3 sequence is 16 residues long. Per the germline V gene, CDR1 is LNHDA and CDR2 is SQIVND (reference sequence). For the CDR3, the DNA is TGTGCCAGTAGTCTCCCCCCCAGGGGAAGCAATCAGCCCCAGCATTTT. Translated: CASSLPPRGSNQPQHF. The whole variable domain, remainder taken from reference TRBV19 and TRBJ1-5, is DGGITQSPKYLFRKEGQNVTLSCEQNLNHDAMYWYRQDPGQGLRLIYYSQIVNDFQKGDIAEGYSVSREKKESFPLTVTSAQKNPTAFYLCASSLPPRGSNQPQHFGDGTRLSIL.